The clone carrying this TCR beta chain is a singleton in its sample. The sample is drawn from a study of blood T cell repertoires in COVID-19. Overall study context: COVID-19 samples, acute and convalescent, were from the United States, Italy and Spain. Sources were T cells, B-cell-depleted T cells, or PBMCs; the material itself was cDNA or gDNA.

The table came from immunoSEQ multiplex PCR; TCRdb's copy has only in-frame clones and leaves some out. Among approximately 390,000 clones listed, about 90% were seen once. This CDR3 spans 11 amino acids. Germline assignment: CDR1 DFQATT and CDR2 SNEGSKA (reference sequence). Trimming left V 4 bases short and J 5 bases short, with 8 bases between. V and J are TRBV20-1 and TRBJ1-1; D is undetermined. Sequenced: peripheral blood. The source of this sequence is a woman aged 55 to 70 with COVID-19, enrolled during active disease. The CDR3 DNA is TGCAGTGCTATGACGCGGACTGAAGCTTTCTTT. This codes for CSAMTRTEAFF.